The next 10 T cell receptor beta chains were all read from a single sample in a study of CD8+ T cells in alopecia areata. Extraction and reverse transcription of RNA yielded cDNA as the sequencing template. Clones were sequenced by immunoSEQ multiplex PCR, and TCRdb holds only the in-frame ones, with some missing. The sample holds some 200,000 clones, less than 50% seen once. Treatment given: oral pan-JAK inhibitor, 5-10 mg twice daily. Here the sequenced sample was CD4+ T cells sorted from blood, taken at approximately week 36, from a patient treated with tofacitinib. The source of these receptors is a human donor with alopecia areata.

V is TRBV5-6 and J is TRBJ2-3, with 7 bases identical to TRBD2. The CDR3 totals 15 residues. J lost 2 bases, V lost 0 bases, and 3 bases had no gene match. Germline V gene lookup returns CDR1 SGHDT and CDR2 YYEEEE. CDR3 residues: CASSLASGHTDTQYF. DNA of the CDR3: TGTGCCAGCAGCTTGGCTAGCGGTCACACAGATACGCAGTATTTT.

This clone showed up just a few times. The chain recombines TRBV11-2 with TRBJ2-5; 8 bases agree with TRBD2. The V gene end was trimmed by 5 bases and the J gene end by 4 bases; junction bases not matched to a gene: 12. The germline gives CDR1 SGHAT, CDR2 FQNNGV. CDR3 size: 16 residues. This CDR3 reads CASSRKGREGRETQYF. DNA for the CDR3: TGTGCCAGCAGCCGCAAGGGACGGGAGGGCCGAGAGACCCAGTACTTC.

The V gene is TRBV20-1, the J gene TRBJ2-5; D is perhaps TRBD2 (6 bases). Trimming removed 6 bases from V and 10 bases from J, with 15 bases in between. This CDR3 comprises 11 residues. Germline CDR1 is DFQATT and CDR2 is SNEGSKA (reference sequence). The CDR3 is CSAKTSRDQYF. CDR3 in DNA: TGCAGTGCCAAGACTAGTCGGGACCAGTACTTC.

This clone was observed a handful of times. This chain uses TRBV7-3 with TRBJ2-5, with D possibly TRBD2 on 5 matching bases. Trimming shortened V by 5 bases and J by 2 bases, and 15 bases separated the two germline ends. There are 15 residues in the CDR3. Germline-derived CDR1 and CDR2 are SGHTA and FQGTGA. CDR3 in amino acids: CASSPHPGVQETQYF. CDR3 in DNA: TGTGCCAGCAGCCCTCACCCCGGGGTACAAGAGACCCAGTACTTC.

V usage is TRBV7-3 and J usage is TRBJ2-7; TRBD1 matches at 10 bases. V was clipped by 5 bases and J by 2 bases; unmatched bases: 3. CDR1 is SGHTA, CDR2 FQGTGA, per germline. This CDR3 contains 14 residues. CDR3 sequence (DNA): TGTGCCAGCAGCCCGGGACAGGGGCCCTACGAGCAGTACTTC. Translated, it gives CASSPGQGPYEQYF.

For this clone: This may be a read error, as it is one base from a much larger clone. This chain joins TRBV6-1 and TRBJ2-7; D is ambiguous. CDR3 length: 11 amino acids. V lost 6 bases and J lost 2, with 5 bases in between. The germline V gene has CDR1 MNHNS and CDR2 SASEGT. This CDR3 reads CASRVAYEQYF. The CDR3 DNA reads TGTGCCAGCAGGGTAGCCTACGAGCAGTACTTC.

This chain links TRBV27 with TRBJ2-7; perhaps TRBD1 as D (5 bases). V lost 2 bases and J lost 1, with 6 bases in between. This CDR3 contains 13 residues. Germline-derived CDR1 and CDR2 are MNHEY and SMNVEV (reference sequence). CDR3 nucleotides: TGTGCCAGCAGTTTAAGGGGATCCTACGAGCAGTACTTC. It encodes CASSLRGSYEQYF.

V gene TRBV7-2 combines with J gene TRBJ2-6; 7 bases line up with TRBD1. Per the germline V gene, CDR1 is SGHTA and CDR2 is FQGNSA. With 5 bases clipped from V and 0 bases from J, the junction kept 4 bases outside the gene matches. The CDR3 runs to 16 residues. The CDR3 nucleotides read TGTGCCAGCAGCGAAGACAGGGCCTCTGGGGCCAACGTCCTGACTTTC. This sequence encodes CASSEDRASGANVLTF.

V gene TRBV7-3 combines with J gene TRBJ2-7; D is undetermined. CDR3 size: 13 residues. Germline loops: CDR1 SGHTA, CDR2 FQGTGA. V was trimmed by 5 bases and J by 4 bases, leaving 12 bases between them. CDR3 protein: CASSPTGRYEQYF. The CDR3 DNA reads as TGTGCCAGCAGCCCGACCGGAAGGTACGAGCAGTACTTC.

This clone was picked up a small number of times. Other nucleotide sequences from this sample produce the same CDR3. The J gene is TRBJ1-2, the V gene TRBV30; weak D call: TRBD1 (6 bases). CDR3 length: 13 residues. Germline CDR1 GTSNPN, CDR2 SVGIG (reference sequence). Trimming shortened V by 0 bases and J by 5 bases, and 10 bases separated the two germline ends. This chain's CDR3 is CAWSVGGPYGYTF. CDR3 sequence (DNA): TGTGCCTGGAGTGTTGGGGGGCCTTATGGCTACACCTTC.